The entry that follows covers one T cell receptor beta chain sequence. Its antigen target is currently unknown. Per-nucleotide qualities are absent, and no much larger clonotype sits a single base away. This specimen belongs to a study of shared clonotypes between healthy human individuals (dated by TCRdb to 2018 to 2020). The study in broad terms: The cohort included a few men and a couple of women between 18 and 49 years of age. Per donor, three plates each were used for CD4 naive and CD4 memory, two for CD8 naive, and one for CD8 memory. To estimate repertoire size and how much clonotype sharing occurs between individuals, the study deeply sequenced the blood TCR repertoires of a handful of healthy adults. Different laboratories and diverse techniques were used to prepare libraries and sequence TCR repertoires, to increase sequencing depth and limit assay-specific biases. Per donor, leukapheresis produced somewhere between about 0.9 and 9 billion PBMCs.

The study at large found these results: The small number of donors limited the genetic and exposure-history diversity represented. Incomplete sequencing was indicated by rarefaction of sorted-subset datasets, despite the large sequencing depth. Only blood was sampled, and tissue TCR repertoires likely differ from those in blood. Clonotypes shared by all four sorted-subset donors showed higher generation probabilities than non-shared clonotypes. Larger estimated clonotype richness was generally found for naive subsets than for memory subsets. Pairwise subsampling led to the expectation that sequencing depth would affect the degree of clonotype sharing among donors. Across a few donors, approximately 4.6% of naive CD4, roughly 3.3% of naive CD8, under 2.5% of memory CD4, and 0.4% of memory CD8 clonotypes were shared.

The CDR3 numbers 14 residues from cysteine through phenylalanine. Kept here is only the CDR3 DNA, which spans 42 bases and is read in frame from base 1. The germline V gene specifies SGHTA as CDR1 and FQGNSA as CDR2. V is clipped by 2 bases and J by 0 bases, and the sequence between their germline boundaries is 7 bases long. Donors were healthy HIV-negative adults with no recently reported acute infections or vaccinations. Only Caucasian adults living in Nashville, Tennessee, USA were represented among the donors. CD4+ T cells were enriched through magnetic negative selection, after which naive cells were positively selected on CD45RA and the remaining negative fraction served as the memory subset. Blood was collected by leukapheresis, and PBMCs were isolated by Ficoll-Histopaque density gradient centrifugation and then cryopreserved in liquid nitrogen vapor phase. Analytical flow cytometry was used to check the purity and quantity of every magnetically sorted T cell population. Genomic DNA was isolated from every sorted fraction and measured by UV absorbance on a Nanodrop 2000c.

Using the deep immunoSEQ assay, multiplex PCR amplified TCR CDR3 regions from genomic DNA. For each cell subset, the extracted genomic DNA was distributed evenly across all wells of several immunoSEQ 96-well plates, and each plate served as one replicate. For sorted subsets, each replicate PCR was loaded with 150 to 250 ng genomic DNA, equivalent to 30,000 or so T cell genomes. Purified libraries were quantified with a Qubit 3.0 fluorometer, sized on a Bioanalyzer 2100, and re-quantified with the KAPA Library Quantification kit. A separate single-read 150-cycle Illumina NextSeq 550 flow cell was used to sequence each immunoSEQ 96-well plate. As for the authors' bioinformatics: Because the immunoSEQ output held only junctional sequences and lacked quality scores, the filtering could not match the filtering applied to full-length reads. Sequences were annotated with PyIR, a Python wrapper for IgBLAST v1.9, using IMGT germline references to assign V/J genes and CDR3. Reads were filtered out if the reads had weak V/J assignments (E-value above 1e-6), no CDR3, stop codons, out-of-frame junctions, or ambiguous translated residues. V3J clonotypes were defined by identical inferred V gene, J gene, and CDR3 amino acid sequence. The percentage overlap between two repertoires was calculated by dividing the number of shared unique clonotypes by the size of the smaller repertoire. Richness of each repertoire was evaluated using RTK rarefaction, the Chao1 estimator, and Recon v2.1 estimates of unobserved clonotypes. OLGA was used to compute generation probabilities for all TCRbeta clonotypes that the gDNA method yielded from a handful of donors. TCRdb provides this immuneACCESS table in a form limited to in-frame rearrangements. Some clones are lacking; in checked studies, under half of them reflect an unresolved V gene, and why the rest are absent is not known. D and trimming were read from the DNA, whereas the V and J calls and clone size are those reported in that table. The table for this sample lists over a million clones; around 82% of them were counted only once. The ten largest clones take up 0.6% to 0.7% of the sample.

Source material: memory CD4+ T cells from PBMCs. This sample's cell subset or site label indicates: CD45RA-negative fraction. The sequence came from a man between 18 and 35 years old in good health. Some clones in this sample may be carry-over from other donors' samples. Recombination joined TRBV7-2 with TRBJ1-1; the D gene remains uncertain. The CDR3 is CASSLSSVNTEAFF. The DNA sequence reads TGTGCCAGCAGCTTAAGTTCCGTGAACACTGAAGCTTTCTTT.